Below are 13 T cell receptor beta chains sequenced from a single sample in a study of cytomegalovirus exposure and HLA in healthy donors. With 60 Vbeta and 13 Jbeta primers, the PCR was carried out. Sequencing was performed with immunoSEQ multiplex PCR; in TCRdb, only in-frame clones are kept and a portion is missing. This table holds fewer than 200,000 clones, approximately 81% found once. Input material: PBMCs. The source is a young woman in good health and CMV-seronegative.

The chain links TRBV6-6 to TRBJ2-5; TRBD1 matches at 7 bases. Germline-derived CDR1 and CDR2 are MNHNY and SVGAGI (reference sequence). Trimming took 2 bases from V and 10 from J; bases not matched to a gene: 7. This CDR3 comprises 13 residues. The DNA of the CDR3 is TGTGCCAGCAGTTACGCCGGGACAGATCTCCAGTACTTC. The encoded protein is CASSYAGTDLQYF.

The CDR3 region is CASRVDSVGEQYF. In DNA form, the CDR3 reads TGTGCCAGCAGAGTTGACAGCGTTGGGGAGCAGTACTTC. V and J are TRBV2 and TRBJ2-7; a weak D match, TRBD1 (5 bases). V was pared by 6 bases and J by 7 bases, with 16 bases between. Germline loops: CDR1 SNHLY, CDR2 FYNNEI. CDR3 length: 13 residues.

This chain connects TRBV29-1 to TRBJ2-1; possibly TRBD2 for D (7 bases). This CDR3 has 15 residues. Germline CDR1 is SQVTM and CDR2 is ANQGSEA. V gave up 4 bases and J gave up 4 bases, with 17 bases separating them. This chain's CDR3 is CSVGRGVGGYNEQFF. CDR3 nucleotides: TGCAGCGTTGGAAGGGGGGTGGGGGGGTACAATGAGCAGTTCTTC.

In its sample, this clone was seen once. The V call is TRBV28, the J call TRBJ2-5, with 7 bases aligning to TRBD2. CDR1 MDHEN and CDR2 SYDVKM come from the germline V gene. This CDR3 comprises 15 residues. The V segment lost 3 bases and the J segment 1 base; nucleotides outside the gene matches: 5. Written as DNA, the CDR3 is TGTGCCAGCAGTTTTATAGCGGGCCTCCAAGAGACCCAGTACTTC. Encoded protein: CASSFIAGLQETQYF.

V and J are TRBV5-4 and TRBJ2-5; no firm D call. V was trimmed by 3 bases and J by 0 bases, leaving 6 bases between them. Per the germline V gene, CDR1 is SGHNT and CDR2 is YYREEE (reference sequence). This CDR3 is built from 13 residues. CDR3 sequence: CASSSRDQETQYF. As DNA, the CDR3 is TGTGCCAGCAGCTCTAGAGACCAAGAGACCCAGTACTTC.

This clone appeared a few times. The chain has TRBV11-3 and TRBJ2-5; D possibly corresponds to TRBD2 (6 bases). The CDR3 is 14 amino acids. The V gene's germline CDR1 is SGHNT and CDR2 YENEEA. V gave up 0 bases and J gave up 5 bases, with 10 bases separating them. For the CDR3, the DNA is TGTGCCAGCAGCTTAGAAGGCGGGACCGAGACCCAGTACTTC. Translated: CASSLEGGTETQYF.

In its sample, this clone was seen a few times. The chain recombines TRBV20-1 with TRBJ2-1; TRBD2 aligns across 7 bases. Germline V gives CDR1 DFQATT, CDR2 SNEGSKA (reference sequence). The trim removed 8 bases at V and 7 bases at J, leaving 5 bases unmatched. The CDR3 sequence is 11 residues long. CDR3 region: CSLAAQNEQFF. CDR3 sequence (DNA): TGCAGTCTAGCGGCACAAAATGAGCAGTTCTTC.

This clone was seen only once. The genes are TRBV7-8 and TRBJ1-1; 8 nucleotides agree with TRBD1. The germline gives CDR1 SGHVS, CDR2 FQNEAQ. V gave up 6 bases and J gave up 7 bases; unmatched junction bases: 10. The CDR3 is made up of 14 amino acids. CDR3 sequence reads: CASSSTGAPGEAFF. The DNA for the CDR3 is TGTGCCAGCAGTTCGACAGGGGCCCCCGGTGAAGCTTTCTTT.

The chain joins TRBV6-1 to TRBJ2-6; possible D gene TRBD1, 6 bases. V lost 2 bases and J lost 4, with 9 bases in between. CDR1 is MNHNS, CDR2 SASEGT, per germline. The CDR3 contains 15 residues. DNA of the CDR3: TGTGCCAGCAGTGAAAGGGGGAAGGGGGCCAACGTCCTGACTTTC. This translates into CASSERGKGANVLTF.

This clone was recorded a few times. The V and J genes are TRBV18 and TRBJ1-1; 7 bases fit TRBD1. CDR3 size: 13 residues. The germline gives CDR1 KGHSH, CDR2 LQKENI. The J segment lost 1 base and the V segment lost 8 bases, leaving 4 bases of the junction unmatched. CDR3 residues: CASRQGTNTEAFF. CDR3 DNA: TGTGCCAGCCGACAGGGTACGAACACTGAAGCTTTCTTT.

This clone came up once. V and J are TRBV6-1 and TRBJ2-2; TRBD1 aligns across 7 bases. This CDR3 has 14 residues. V lost 10 bases and J lost 6; bases outside the gene matches: 11. Germline assignment: CDR1 MNHNS and CDR2 SASEGT. The CDR3: CATKSSTGPGELFF. The CDR3 DNA reads as TGTGCCACCAAGAGCTCGACAGGGCCCGGGGAGCTGTTTTTT.

The chain combines TRBV28 with TRBJ2-1, with D tentatively TRBD2 (6 bases). This CDR3 has 17 residues. Germline V gene data show CDR1 as MDHEN and CDR2 as SYDVKM. V was clipped by 5 bases and J by 1 base, with 18 bases between them. CDR3 region: CASSPSLRGESYNEQFF. In DNA form, the CDR3 reads TGTGCCAGCAGTCCGTCGCTGCGGGGAGAATCCTACAATGAGCAGTTCTTC.

This chain joins TRBV5-6 and TRBJ2-1; 9 bases agree with TRBD2. After removal of 1 base from V and 5 bases from J, the junction contained 7 bases not matched to a gene. This CDR3 has 16 amino acids. Per the germline V gene, CDR1 is SGHDT and CDR2 is YYEEEE. The chain's CDR3 is CASSLLSGRLNNEQFF. CDR3 nucleotides: TGTGCCAGCAGCTTGCTTAGCGGGAGACTCAACAATGAGCAGTTCTTC.